Listed below are T cell receptor beta chains from one sample, sequenced in a study of CD8+ T cells in alopecia areata. Produced via immunoSEQ multiplex PCR; TCRdb's table is partial and in-frame only. The sample has 130,000 to 150,000 clones, roughly half seen once; the top ten hold approximately 0.99%. Sequences were derived from CD4+ T cells sorted from blood, sampled at week 0. Every receptor here comes from a human donor with alopecia areata. Both conserved end residues are part of each CDR3. A D gene is named only where the DNA matches it firmly. Size tells how often a clone was seen (once, few, many) or the class of an expanded clone, and some rows leave it out.

j_call: TRBJ2-5; v_call: TRBV7-9; d_call: -; clone_size: -; cdr3_aa: CASSPPGGGLGETQYF; cdr3_nt: TGTGCCAGCAGCCCTCCGGGTGGGGGCCTCGGAGAGACCCAGTACTTC
j_call: TRBJ2-6; v_call: TRBV5-1; d_call: TRBD1; clone_size: few; cdr3_aa: CASSLPRGRGANVLTF; cdr3_nt: TGCGCCAGCAGCTTGCCCAGGGGGCGTGGGGCCAACGTCCTGACTTTC
j_call: TRBJ1-3; v_call: TRBV15; d_call: -; clone_size: once; cdr3_aa: CATSRTSELSSGNTIYF; cdr3_nt: TGTGCCACCAGCAGGACCTCCGAACTCAGCTCTGGAAACACCATATATTTT
j_call: TRBJ2-1; v_call: TRBV29-1; d_call: TRBD2; clone_size: -; cdr3_aa: CSVELASGKYNEQFF; cdr3_nt: TGCAGCGTTGAATTGGCTAGCGGAAAATACAATGAGCAGTTCTTC
j_call: TRBJ2-1; v_call: TRBV9; d_call: -; clone_size: -; cdr3_aa: CASSATGTGYNEQFF; cdr3_nt: TGTGCCAGCAGCGCAACCGGGACTGGGTATAATGAGCAGTTCTTC
j_call: TRBJ1-2; v_call: TRBV20-1; d_call: -; clone_size: -; cdr3_aa: CSATLGYGYTF; cdr3_nt: TGCAGTGCTACCTTGGGGTATGGCTACACCTTC
j_call: TRBJ1-1; v_call: TRBV30; d_call: TRBD1; clone_size: once; cdr3_aa: CAWSRGPMNTEAFF; cdr3_nt: TGTGCCTGGAGTAGGGGGCCGATGAACACTGAAGCTTTCTTT
j_call: TRBJ2-6; v_call: TRBV5-1; d_call: -; clone_size: few; cdr3_aa: CASSLEGLAGANVLTF; cdr3_nt: TGCGCCAGCAGCTTGGAGGGGCTTGCTGGGGCCAACGTCCTGACTTTC
j_call: TRBJ2-1; v_call: TRBV13; d_call: TRBD1; clone_size: few; cdr3_aa: CASSVRDRVIYNEQFF; cdr3_nt: TGTGCCAGCAGCGTCCGGGACAGGGTGATCTACAATGAGCAGTTCTTC
j_call: TRBJ2-3; v_call: TRBV23-1; d_call: TRBD1; clone_size: -; cdr3_aa: CASSQVPGQGHSTDTQYF; cdr3_nt: TGCGCCAGCAGTCAGGTCCCGGGACAGGGACATAGCACAGATACGCAGTATTTT
j_call: TRBJ2-3; v_call: TRBV29-1; d_call: TRBD2; clone_size: -; cdr3_aa: CSVDSGRAIDTQYF; cdr3_nt: TGCAGCGTTGATAGCGGGAGGGCCATAGATACGCAGTATTTT
j_call: TRBJ2-1; v_call: TRBV10-3; d_call: TRBD2; clone_size: -; cdr3_aa: CAISESGTSMEQFF; cdr3_nt: TGTGCCATCAGTGAGTCTGGGACTAGTATGGAGCAGTTCTTC
j_call: TRBJ2-7; v_call: TRBV6-1; d_call: TRBD1; clone_size: few; cdr3_aa: CASSEYGTASYEQYF; cdr3_nt: TGTGCCAGCAGTGAATACGGGACAGCTTCCTACGAGCAGTACTTC
j_call: TRBJ2-4; v_call: TRBV2; d_call: TRBD1; clone_size: -; cdr3_aa: CARGQGENIQYF; cdr3_nt: TGTGCCAGAGGACAGGGCGAAAACATTCAGTACTTC
j_call: TRBJ2-7; v_call: TRBV4-3; d_call: TRBD2; clone_size: -; cdr3_aa: CASSQDRLLAKEQYF; cdr3_nt: TGCGCCAGCAGCCAAGATCGCCTACTAGCGAAGGAGCAGTACTTC
j_call: TRBJ1-5; v_call: TRBV5-1; d_call: -; clone_size: -; cdr3_aa: CASRKDGGNQPQHF; cdr3_nt: TGCGCCAGCAGGAAGGACGGCGGCAATCAGCCCCAGCATTTT
j_call: TRBJ2-6; v_call: TRBV2; d_call: -; clone_size: -; cdr3_aa: CARADSGANVLTF; cdr3_nt: TGTGCCAGGGCAGACTCTGGGGCCAACGTCCTGACTTTC
j_call: TRBJ2-1; v_call: TRBV4-1; d_call: TRBD2; clone_size: -; cdr3_aa: CASSQETPRGGNEQFF; cdr3_nt: TGCGCCAGCAGCCAAGAAACCCCCCGGGGGGGTAATGAGCAGTTCTTC
j_call: TRBJ1-1; v_call: TRBV27; d_call: TRBD1; clone_size: -; cdr3_aa: CASSFRDRANTEAFF; cdr3_nt: TGTGCCAGCAGTTTTAGGGACAGGGCGAACACTGAAGCTTTCTTT
j_call: TRBJ2-3; v_call: TRBV30; d_call: TRBD2; clone_size: -; cdr3_aa: CAWSLAGGSTDTQYF; cdr3_nt: TGTGCCTGGTCGCTAGCGGGAGGGAGCACAGATACGCAGTATTTT
j_call: TRBJ2-5; v_call: TRBV29-1; d_call: -; clone_size: -; cdr3_aa: CSTRGGETQYF; cdr3_nt: TGCAGCACCCGAGGTGGGGAGACCCAGTACTTC
j_call: TRBJ2-1; v_call: TRBV29-1; d_call: -; clone_size: -; cdr3_aa: CSVRGPWTDYNEQFF; cdr3_nt: TGCAGCGTGCGCGGGCCCTGGACGGATTACAATGAGCAGTTCTTC
j_call: TRBJ2-5; v_call: TRBV7-2; d_call: TRBD1; clone_size: few; cdr3_aa: CASRMTGGEGGTQYF; cdr3_nt: TGTGCCAGCAGGATGACAGGGGGTGAAGGGGGGACCCAGTACTTC
j_call: TRBJ2-3; v_call: TRBV6-5; d_call: -; clone_size: -; cdr3_aa: CASSRGTDTQYF; cdr3_nt: TGTGCCAGCAGTCGCGGAACAGATACGCAGTATTTT
j_call: TRBJ1-2; v_call: TRBV29-1; d_call: -; clone_size: few; cdr3_aa: CSAGGYEGYTF; cdr3_nt: TGCAGCGCGGGGGGCTATGAAGGCTACACCTTC
j_call: TRBJ2-7; v_call: TRBV7-2; d_call: -; clone_size: -; cdr3_aa: CASSSPMAGPEQYF; cdr3_nt: TGTGCCAGCAGCTCTCCAATGGCCGGTCCCGAGCAGTACTTC
j_call: TRBJ2-1; v_call: TRBV5-5; d_call: -; clone_size: few; cdr3_aa: CASSLEGGSGNEQFF; cdr3_nt: TGTGCCAGCAGCTTGGAGGGAGGTTCGGGGAATGAGCAGTTCTTC
j_call: TRBJ2-5; v_call: TRBV20-1; d_call: -; clone_size: -; cdr3_aa: CSARSETQYF; cdr3_nt: TGCAGTGCTAGATCAGAGACCCAGTACTTC
j_call: TRBJ2-5; v_call: TRBV6-1; d_call: TRBD2; clone_size: many; cdr3_aa: CASSAGGGSGQETQYF; cdr3_nt: TGTGCCAGCAGTGCCGGAGGCGGGAGCGGCCAAGAGACCCAGTACTTC
j_call: TRBJ2-2; v_call: TRBV4-3; d_call: -; clone_size: -; cdr3_aa: CASSQNPGGPHTGELFF; cdr3_nt: TGCGCCAGCAGCCAGAACCCCGGAGGGCCCCACACCGGGGAGCTGTTTTTT
j_call: TRBJ2-2; v_call: TRBV18; d_call: -; clone_size: few; cdr3_aa: CASSPLADPNTGELFF; cdr3_nt: TGTGCCAGCTCACCTTTAGCGGACCCGAACACCGGGGAGCTGTTTTTT
j_call: TRBJ2-3; v_call: TRBV6-1; d_call: TRBD2; clone_size: -; cdr3_aa: CASSPSGRGEDTQYF; cdr3_nt: TGTGCCAGCAGCCCTAGCGGGAGAGGGGAAGATACGCAGTATTTT
j_call: TRBJ1-1; v_call: TRBV27; d_call: -; clone_size: once; cdr3_aa: CASSLRGNTEAFF; cdr3_nt: TGTGCCAGCAGTTTACGGGGGAACACTGAAGCTTTCTTT
j_call: TRBJ1-2; v_call: TRBV28; d_call: -; clone_size: -; cdr3_aa: CATFPKGTSYGYTF; cdr3_nt: TGTGCCACCTTCCCCAAGGGGACGAGCTATGGCTACACCTTC
j_call: TRBJ2-7; v_call: TRBV9; d_call: TRBD1; clone_size: -; cdr3_aa: CASSVATGQGSYEQYF; cdr3_nt: TGTGCCAGCAGCGTAGCAACAGGACAGGGCTCCTACGAGCAGTACTTC
j_call: TRBJ2-3; v_call: TRBV25-1; d_call: -; clone_size: -; cdr3_aa: CASSEWRDRGTDTQYF; cdr3_nt: TGTGCCAGCAGTGAATGGCGGGACCGAGGCACAGATACGCAGTATTTT